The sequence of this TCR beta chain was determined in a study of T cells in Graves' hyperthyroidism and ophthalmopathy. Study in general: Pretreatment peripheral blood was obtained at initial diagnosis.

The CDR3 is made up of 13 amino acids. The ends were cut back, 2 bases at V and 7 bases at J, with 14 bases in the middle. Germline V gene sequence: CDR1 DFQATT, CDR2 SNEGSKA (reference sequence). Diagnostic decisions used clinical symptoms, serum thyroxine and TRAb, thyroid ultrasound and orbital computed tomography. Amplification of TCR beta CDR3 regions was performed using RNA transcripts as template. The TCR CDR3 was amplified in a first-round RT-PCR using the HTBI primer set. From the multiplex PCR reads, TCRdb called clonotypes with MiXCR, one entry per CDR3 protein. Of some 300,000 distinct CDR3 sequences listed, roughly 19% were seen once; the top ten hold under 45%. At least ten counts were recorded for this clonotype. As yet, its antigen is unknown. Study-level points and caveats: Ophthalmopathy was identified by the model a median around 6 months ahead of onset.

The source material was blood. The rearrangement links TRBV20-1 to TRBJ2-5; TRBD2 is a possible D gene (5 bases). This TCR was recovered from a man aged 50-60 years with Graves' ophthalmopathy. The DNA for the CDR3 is TGCAGTGCTAGAAGAGGGCTGAGTGGGACCCAGTACTTC. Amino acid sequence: CSARRGLSGTQYF.